The source of this T cell receptor beta chain is a study of cytomegalovirus exposure and HLA in healthy donors. Primers: 60 Vbeta forward and 13 Jbeta reverse. Measured with immunoSEQ multiplex PCR; TCRdb has only the in-frame clones, and not every one. In the table there are some 160,000 clones, 70% to 80% of which are singletons. The germline V gene has CDR1 PRHDT and CDR2 FYEKMQ (reference sequence). V was clipped by 4 bases and J by 4 bases, with 8 bases between them. The CDR3 length is 13 residues. Study-wide findings and caveats: Reportedly, cytomegalovirus status was diagnosed with high sensitivity and specificity. According to an earlier analysis, most TCR beta V segments yielded productive rearrangements about 87% or about 30% of the time. Some V segments (TRBV6-2 and TRBV6-3 among them) were excluded as indistinguishable.

About this clone: Its antigen is unknown.

The TCR originated in a man in his forties or fifties in good health and CMV-seronegative. The gene calls are TRBV13 and TRBJ2-1; D might be TRBD1 (6 bases). The sequencing sample was made of PBMCs. The CDR3 is CASSWTVYNEQFF. CDR3 coding DNA: TGTGCCAGCAGCTGGACAGTTTACAATGAGCAGTTCTTC. Together with reference TRBV13 and TRBJ2-1, the CDR3 gives the full variable domain: AAGVIQSPRHLIKEKRETATLKCYPIPRHDTVYWYQQGPGQDPQFLISFYEKMQSDKGSIPDRFSAQQFSDYHSELNMSSLELGDSALYFCASSWTVYNEQFFGPGTRLTVL.